A selection of T cell receptor beta chains follows, all from one sample in a study of OX40 agonist ivuxolimab in advanced cancers. Repertoires were generated with immunoSEQ multiplex PCR, while TCRdb's copy carries only in-frame clones and drops some. In the table there are 65,000 to 90,000 clones, roughly 90% of which are singletons. This specimen was CD4+ or CD8+ T cells sorted from blood, taken in a trial of the OX40 agonist ivuxolimab. These receptor sequences come from an adult with an advanced solid tumor such as melanoma, head and neck, liver or kidney cancer. CDR3s include the opening cysteine and the closing phenylalanine or tryptophan. A D gene is named only where the DNA matches it firmly.

V | D | CDR3
TRBV7-3 | . | CASSRMGAGETQYF
TRBV2 | . | CASKGSDAKNIQYF
TRBV5-1 | TRBD1 | CASSFRTGGNGEQFF
TRBV7-2 | . | CASSPSNIQYF
TRBV19 | . | CASSGSGSSYEQYF
TRBV7-2 | . | CASSLGAGNTGELFF
TRBV10-2 | . | CASSESDSSGANVLTF
TRBV9 | TRBD1 | CASSPPAGQGSEKLFF
TRBV10-2 | TRBD2 | CASSSSGRADTQYF
TRBV5-1 | . | CASSGSGAGETQYF
TRBV2 | . | CASMPRSYNEQFF
TRBV11-2 | . | CASSPSSNQPQHF
TRBV30 | TRBD1 | CAWSKGQGSVGELFF
TRBV18 | . | CASSPTRLEAFF
TRBV19 | . | CASSIGPDYEQYF
TRBV7-9 | TRBD1 | CASSRQGIGSYEQYF
TRBV2 | . | CASSPTGTENTEAFF
TRBV18 | . | CASSPPKGGNTEAFF
TRBV27 | . | CASSLRGAGNTIYF
TRBV28 | . | CASRSDNGEAFF
TRBV7-2 | . | CASSFAGVTEQYF
TRBV28 | TRBD1 | CASSLWGTANQPQHF
TRBV28 | . | CAIGGIPEAFF
TRBV6-4 | . | CASSEPRRQAFYEQYF
TRBV28 | . | CASSQPDRDEQFF
TRBV28 | . | CATESTANTGELFF
TRBV5-5 | . | CASSWGTTYNSPLHF
TRBV10-2 | TRBD1 | CASRQGQAGNTIYF
TRBV5-1 | . | CASSYGPRETQYF
TRBV11-3 | . | CASSIQGSNEQFF
TRBV6-1 | TRBD1 | CASRRGDRAVSEAFF
TRBV23-1 | . | CASSQSVQGMAADTQYF
TRBV29-1 | TRBD1 | CSVSGTGVNEQFF
TRBV10-3 | . | CAISEKLVEKLFF
TRBV6-1 | . | CASRRTLNEKLFF
TRBV5-1 | TRBD1 | CASSYDRGKSGELFF
TRBV29-1 | TRBD1 | CSVRGQGRGEQYF
TRBV4-1 | TRBD1 | CASSEPTGPYEQYF
TRBV5-4 | . | CASSLTGTDTQYF
TRBV5-1 | . | CASSGGYGYTF
TRBV23-1 | TRBD1 | CASSQSKLRQGAAEQYF
TRBV6-5 | . | CASSTLQGPGDTQYF
TRBV4-1 | TRBD1 | CASSRTGGALDTQYF
TRBV9 | TRBD1 | CASSARTGGASDTQYF
TRBV28 | TRBD2 | CASSRLGTGGNEQYF
TRBV6-1 | . | CASSVGRNSNQPQHF
TRBV4-1 | TRBD1 | CASSALATGNSQPQHF
TRBV6-1 | . | CASSEVKVATGEQYF
TRBV5-1 | . | CASGGYRASDTQYF
TRBV30 | TRBD1 | CAWGQQGPGDEQFF
TRBV9 | TRBD2 | CASSPGLAGGQETQYF
TRBV18 | TRBD1 | CASSRDGTVNQPQHF